This T cell receptor beta chain was profiled in a study of tumor and adjacent non-tumor tissue in lung cancer. The library came from three nested PCR rounds adapted from ARM-PCR protocols. One entry per CDR3 protein, called by TCRdb with MiXCR from the multiplex PCR reads. This table holds roughly 81,000 distinct CDR3 sequences, roughly 75% found once. Trimming shortened V by 0 bases and J by 11 bases, and 19 bases separated the two germline ends. The CDR3 is made up of 15 amino acids. The germline V gene has CDR1 MNHEY and CDR2 SVGAGI. This sample's RNA came from whole unsorted tissue. The source of this sequence is a woman in her seventies with non-small cell lung cancer. The chain combines TRBV6-5 with TRBJ1-1; D is unresolved. The specimen was lung tumor tissue. For the CDR3, the DNA is TGTGCCAGCAGTTACTCGGTCAGCGTTCACACTTATGCTTTCTTT. Its translation: CASSYSVSVHTYAFF.